These T cell receptor beta chains were read from a single sample in a study of identical twins. Each CDR3 protein is one row after TCRdb ran MiXCR on the 5' RACE reads. The profile covers roughly 250,000 distinct CDR3 sequences, with 6% to 8% appearing a single time and around 5% taken by the ten largest. The sample was also linked to a second study, of yellow fever vaccine responses in identical twins.

Material: CD8+ T cells sorted from blood. These receptor sequences come from a woman under 30 in good health. Each CDR3 is given with its conserved first and last residue. The D gene is left open where the match is weak. The listing skips clone size in some rows; elsewhere it reads once, few, many or a size class.

d_call: TRBD2; j_call: TRBJ2-7; clone_size: many; v_call: TRBV28; cdr3_aa: CASSFLAGAYEQYF; cdr3_nt: TGTGCCAGCAGTTTTTTAGCGGGGGCCTACGAGCAGTACTTC
d_call: -; j_call: TRBJ1-5; clone_size: -; v_call: TRBV28; cdr3_aa: CASSGQPQHF; cdr3_nt: TGTGCCAGCAGCGGTCAGCCCCAGCATTTT
d_call: TRBD2; j_call: TRBJ2-1; clone_size: many; v_call: TRBV29-1; cdr3_aa: CSVCLAAVSPGSYNEQFF; cdr3_nt: TGCAGCGTATGTCTAGCGGCTGTGTCACCCGGCTCCTACAATGAGCAGTTCTTC
d_call: -; j_call: TRBJ1-5; clone_size: few; v_call: TRBV12-3/TRBV12-4; cdr3_aa: CASSLVSGINQPQHF; cdr3_nt: TGTGCCAGCAGTTTAGTCTCCGGAATCAATCAGCCCCAGCATTTT
d_call: -; j_call: TRBJ2-5; clone_size: few; v_call: TRBV7-9; cdr3_aa: CASSPIGLRETQYF; cdr3_nt: TGTGCCAGCAGCCCAATCGGACTCAGGGAGACCCAGTACTTC
d_call: -; j_call: TRBJ2-2; clone_size: -; v_call: TRBV6-2/TRBV6-3; cdr3_aa: CASSPWGTQNTGELFF; cdr3_nt: TGTGCCAGCAGTCCTTGGGGGACTCAGAACACCGGGGAGCTGTTTTTT
d_call: TRBD2; j_call: TRBJ2-1; clone_size: few; v_call: TRBV14; cdr3_aa: CASSPKDTGGPRGEQFF; cdr3_nt: TGTGCCAGCAGCCCCAAGGACACGGGAGGGCCGAGGGGTGAGCAGTTCTTC
d_call: TRBD1; j_call: TRBJ1-5; clone_size: -; v_call: TRBV28; cdr3_aa: CAARDSTSNQPQHF; cdr3_nt: TGTGCCGCCCGGGACAGCACTAGCAATCAGCCCCAGCATTTT
d_call: -; j_call: TRBJ2-7; clone_size: few; v_call: TRBV5-6; cdr3_aa: CASRESPGEQYF; cdr3_nt: TGTGCCAGCAGGGAGTCTCCGGGCGAGCAGTACTTC
d_call: -; j_call: TRBJ2-1; clone_size: -; v_call: TRBV5-5; cdr3_aa: CAMGPWRACYNEQFF; cdr3_nt: TGTGCCATGGGCCCTTGGCGCGCCTGCTACAATGAGCAGTTCTTC
d_call: -; j_call: TRBJ2-1; clone_size: many; v_call: TRBV6-1; cdr3_aa: CASREHQGIGNEQFF; cdr3_nt: TGTGCCAGCAGGGAACACCAGGGAATTGGCAATGAGCAGTTCTTC
d_call: -; j_call: TRBJ2-6; clone_size: -; v_call: TRBV15; cdr3_aa: CATSRDTETGANVLTF; cdr3_nt: TGTGCCACCAGCAGGGACACGGAGACTGGGGCCAACGTCCTGACTTTC
d_call: -; j_call: TRBJ2-4; clone_size: -; v_call: TRBV7-8; cdr3_aa: CASSLGGTSRTKNIQYF; cdr3_nt: TGTGCCAGCAGCTTAGGGGGGACCTCGCGAACCAAAAACATTCAGTACTTC
d_call: -; j_call: TRBJ2-1; clone_size: few; v_call: TRBV11-2; cdr3_aa: CASSFFSHNEQFF; cdr3_nt: TGTGCCAGCAGCTTTTTTTCCCACAATGAGCAGTTCTTC
d_call: -; j_call: TRBJ1-1; clone_size: few; v_call: TRBV6-1; cdr3_aa: CASSEGFGVNTEAFF; cdr3_nt: TGTGCCAGCAGTGAAGGTTTCGGTGTGAACACTGAAGCTTTCTTT
d_call: TRBD1; j_call: TRBJ2-5; clone_size: few; v_call: TRBV18; cdr3_aa: CASSPLQGANQETQYF; cdr3_nt: TGTGCCAGCTCACCACTGCAGGGGGCAAACCAAGAGACCCAGTACTTC
d_call: -; j_call: TRBJ2-7; clone_size: many; v_call: TRBV12-3/TRBV12-4; cdr3_aa: CASSLVGSSYEQYF; cdr3_nt: TGTGCCAGCAGTTTAGTTGGGAGCTCCTACGAGCAGTACTTC
d_call: -; j_call: TRBJ2-5; clone_size: few; v_call: TRBV20-1; cdr3_aa: CSAREEAGRQETQYF; cdr3_nt: TGCAGTGCTAGAGAGGAGGCAGGGCGCCAAGAGACCCAGTACTTC
d_call: -; j_call: TRBJ1-5; clone_size: few; v_call: TRBV7-9; cdr3_aa: CASSSGTQPQHF; cdr3_nt: TGTGCCAGCAGCTCCGGGACGCAGCCCCAGCATTTT
d_call: -; j_call: TRBJ2-3; clone_size: few; v_call: TRBV7-7; cdr3_aa: CASSPTGTGNTDTQYF; cdr3_nt: TGTGCCAGCAGCCCAACGGGTACAGGGAACACAGATACGCAGTATTTT
d_call: TRBD2; j_call: TRBJ2-7; clone_size: few; v_call: TRBV5-1; cdr3_aa: CASRGTSGRYEQYF; cdr3_nt: TGCGCCAGCAGGGGGACTAGCGGGAGGTACGAGCAGTACTTC
d_call: TRBD1; j_call: TRBJ1-1; clone_size: few; v_call: TRBV5-6; cdr3_aa: CASSSEFGQDPEAFF; cdr3_nt: TGTGCCAGCAGCTCGGAATTTGGACAGGACCCTGAAGCTTTCTTT
d_call: -; j_call: TRBJ2-5; clone_size: many; v_call: TRBV7-8; cdr3_aa: CASSSDREQETQYF; cdr3_nt: TGTGCCAGCAGCTCGGACAGAGAACAAGAGACCCAGTACTTC
d_call: -; j_call: TRBJ2-7; clone_size: many; v_call: TRBV6-4; cdr3_aa: CASSPDRTYEQYF; cdr3_nt: TGTGCCAGCAGTCCGGACAGAACCTACGAGCAGTACTTC
d_call: -; j_call: TRBJ2-5; clone_size: many; v_call: TRBV11-2; cdr3_aa: CASSLNGETQYF; cdr3_nt: TGTGCCAGCAGCTTAAACGGGGAGACCCAGTACTTC
d_call: TRBD2; j_call: TRBJ2-3; clone_size: many; v_call: TRBV3-1; cdr3_aa: CASSHQTSGITDTQYF; cdr3_nt: TGTGCCAGCAGCCACCAGACTAGCGGTATCACAGATACGCAGTATTTT
d_call: -; j_call: TRBJ1-1; clone_size: few; v_call: TRBV28; cdr3_aa: CASSPGQLLTEAFF; cdr3_nt: TGTGCCAGCAGCCCTGGACAGCTACTTACTGAAGCTTTCTTT
d_call: TRBD2; j_call: TRBJ2-7; clone_size: -; v_call: TRBV29-1; cdr3_aa: CSVRPLGLAGGVSYEQYF; cdr3_nt: TGCAGCGTTCGTCCGCTGGGACTAGCGGGAGGGGTCTCCTACGAGCAGTACTTC
d_call: -; j_call: TRBJ1-6; clone_size: few; v_call: TRBV6-1; cdr3_aa: CASSPPIEGSPLHF; cdr3_nt: TGTGCCAGCAGCCCCCCCATAGAGGGTTCACCCCTCCACTTT
d_call: -; j_call: TRBJ2-2; clone_size: many; v_call: TRBV5-1; cdr3_aa: CASSPKPDFTGELFF; cdr3_nt: TGCGCCAGCAGCCCTAAGCCGGACTTCACCGGGGAGCTGTTTTTT
d_call: TRBD2; j_call: TRBJ2-7; clone_size: few; v_call: TRBV28; cdr3_aa: CASSLRWGEGEQYF; cdr3_nt: TGTGCCAGCAGTTTACGATGGGGGGAGGGCGAGCAGTACTTC
d_call: TRBD1; j_call: TRBJ2-7; clone_size: many; v_call: TRBV19; cdr3_aa: CASSASGQGYEQYF; cdr3_nt: TGTGCCAGTAGTGCGTCGGGACAGGGATACGAGCAGTACTTC
d_call: TRBD2; j_call: TRBJ2-5; clone_size: few; v_call: TRBV28; cdr3_aa: CASRTGLAGGRETQYF; cdr3_nt: TGTGCCAGCAGAACCGGACTAGCGGGAGGGCGGGAGACCCAGTACTTC
d_call: -; j_call: TRBJ2-7; clone_size: -; v_call: TRBV7-8; cdr3_aa: CASSLGGAAPSHEQYF; cdr3_nt: TGTGCCAGCAGCTTAGGGGGGGCAGCCCCCTCCCACGAGCAGTACTTC
d_call: -; j_call: TRBJ2-1; clone_size: -; v_call: TRBV20-1; cdr3_aa: CSARDFQGNVNEQFF; cdr3_nt: TGCAGTGCTAGAGATTTCCAAGGGAATGTCAATGAGCAGTTCTTC
d_call: TRBD2; j_call: TRBJ2-3; clone_size: few; v_call: TRBV28; cdr3_aa: CASSFPGLAGGTQYF; cdr3_nt: TGTGCCAGCAGTTTCCCCGGGCTAGCGGGGGGTACGCAGTATTTT
d_call: -; j_call: TRBJ1-2; clone_size: many; v_call: TRBV7-9; cdr3_aa: CASSLTNYGYTF; cdr3_nt: TGTGCCAGCAGCTTGACCAACTATGGCTACACCTTC
d_call: -; j_call: TRBJ2-7; clone_size: -; v_call: TRBV11-3; cdr3_aa: CASSLWSTAGYEQYF; cdr3_nt: TGTGCCAGCAGCTTATGGTCGACGGCGGGCTACGAGCAGTACTTC
d_call: TRBD1; j_call: TRBJ2-5; clone_size: many; v_call: TRBV7-9; cdr3_aa: CASSLADRVQETQYF; cdr3_nt: TGTGCCAGCAGCTTAGCGGACAGGGTGCAAGAGACCCAGTACTTC
d_call: -; j_call: TRBJ2-3; clone_size: -; v_call: TRBV12-3/TRBV12-4; cdr3_aa: CASNHQGGQDTQYF; cdr3_nt: TGTGCCAGCAACCACCAGGGGGGACAGGATACGCAGTATTTT
d_call: -; j_call: TRBJ2-7; clone_size: -; v_call: TRBV20-1; cdr3_aa: CSARGTTPLEQYF; cdr3_nt: TGCAGTGCTAGAGGGACTACCCCTCTAGAGCAGTACTTC
d_call: -; j_call: TRBJ2-4; clone_size: few; v_call: TRBV27; cdr3_aa: CASSLRFSNDIQYF; cdr3_nt: TGTGCCAGCAGTTTGCGCTTTAGCAATGACATTCAGTACTTC
d_call: -; j_call: TRBJ1-5; clone_size: few; v_call: TRBV15; cdr3_aa: CATSIIEDNQPQHF; cdr3_nt: TGTGCCACCAGCATTATCGAGGACAATCAGCCCCAGCATTTT
d_call: -; j_call: TRBJ2-7; clone_size: -; v_call: TRBV11-3; cdr3_aa: CASSLPAGYEQYF; cdr3_nt: TGTGCCAGCAGCTTACCTGCGGGCTACGAGCAGTACTTC
d_call: -; j_call: TRBJ1-5; clone_size: -; v_call: TRBV24-1; cdr3_aa: CATSEWGQNQPQHF; cdr3_nt: TGTGCCACCAGTGAATGGGGACAAAATCAGCCCCAGCATTTT
d_call: -; j_call: TRBJ2-1; clone_size: many; v_call: TRBV27; cdr3_aa: CASSLERTLGYNEQFF; cdr3_nt: TGTGCCAGCAGTTTAGAGAGGACGTTAGGGTACAATGAGCAGTTCTTC
d_call: TRBD1; j_call: TRBJ1-1; clone_size: few; v_call: TRBV6-1; cdr3_aa: CASRATGAAFF; cdr3_nt: TGTGCCAGCAGGGCGACAGGGGCAGCTTTCTTT
d_call: TRBD1; j_call: TRBJ2-7; clone_size: many; v_call: TRBV29-1; cdr3_aa: CSVETGDEYEQYF; cdr3_nt: TGCAGCGTTGAGACAGGGGACGAGTACGAGCAGTACTTC
d_call: TRBD2; j_call: TRBJ2-1; clone_size: -; v_call: TRBV12-3/TRBV12-4; cdr3_aa: CASSNSGRAGNEQFF; cdr3_nt: TGTGCCAGCAGCAACAGCGGGAGGGCCGGGAATGAGCAGTTCTTC
d_call: -; j_call: TRBJ1-2; clone_size: few; v_call: TRBV3-1; cdr3_aa: CASSQVLNYGYTF; cdr3_nt: TGTGCCAGCAGCCAAGTACTGAACTATGGCTACACCTTC
d_call: TRBD2; j_call: TRBJ2-5; clone_size: -; v_call: TRBV5-1; cdr3_aa: CASSTPQAGPQETQYF; cdr3_nt: TGCGCCAGCAGCACCCCTCAAGCGGGACCACAAGAGACCCAGTACTTC
d_call: -; j_call: TRBJ2-7; clone_size: -; v_call: TRBV7-8; cdr3_aa: CASSLTRNEQYF; cdr3_nt: TGTGCCAGCAGCTTAACTAGGAACGAGCAGTACTTC